This passage covers 21 T cell receptor beta chains from one sample sequenced in a study of blood T cell repertoires in COVID-19. The protocol was immunoSEQ multiplex PCR, while the TCRdb copy is restricted to in-frame clones and leaves out a portion. The table records around 250,000 clones, roughly 84% of them present only once. The sequencing sample was made of PBMCs or T cells enriched from blood (not recorded which). Receptors originate from a man aged 50-60 years who had recovered from COVID-19.

V gene TRBV19 combines with J gene TRBJ2-1, with D possibly being TRBD1 (5 bases). The CDR3 contains 16 residues. V was cut by 0 bases and J by 0 bases, with 9 bases left in between. Germline CDR1 reads LNHDA; CDR2 reads SQIVND (reference sequence). The CDR3: CASSIDQGYSYNEQFF. The CDR3 DNA reads TGTGCCAGTAGTATAGATCAGGGCTACTCCTACAATGAGCAGTTCTTC.

This chain joins TRBV5-1 and TRBJ2-4; 8 nucleotides match TRBD1. The CDR3 loop spans 16 amino acids. J gave up 8 bases and V 0 bases, and 10 bases lay outside the gene matches. CDR1 and CDR2 from the germline V gene are SGHRS and YFSETQ. The chain's CDR3 is CASSLATGAAVDIQYF. CDR3 nucleotides: TGCGCCAGCAGCTTGGCGACAGGGGCCGCGGTGGACATTCAGTACTTC.

This clone occurred once. The CDR3 DNA follows: TGTGCCAGCAGCCAAGGACTAGCGGGGGGTTCCTACGAGCAGTACTTC. It codes for CASSQGLAGGSYEQYF. This chain links TRBV4-2 with TRBJ2-7; TRBD2 matches 13 bases. The CDR3 is 16 residues long. After removal of 1 base from V and 1 base from J, the junction contained 1 base not matched to a gene. The germline V gene encodes CDR1 LGHNA and CDR2 YNFKEQ.

This chain connects TRBV5-4 to TRBJ1-4; 7 nucleotides agree with TRBD1. Germline V gives CDR1 SGHNT, CDR2 YYREEE (reference sequence). Trimming took 4 bases from V and 4 from J; bases not matched to a gene: 4. The CDR3 contains 14 residues. CDR3 protein: CASSEGANNEKLFF. The CDR3 DNA reads TGTGCCAGCAGCGAGGGGGCAAATAATGAAAAACTGTTTTTT.

The chain is built from TRBV5-8 and TRBJ1-1; D uncertain. Germline V gene data show CDR1 as SGHTS and CDR2 as YDEGEE. The CDR3 extends over 12 amino acids. V lost 1 base to trimming and J lost 7 bases, with 8 bases between them. CDR3 DNA sequence: TGTGCCAGCAGCTTGATGCAGTTTGAAGCTTTCTTT. As protein: CASSLMQFEAFF.

This clone was observed at least ten times. The chain carries TRBV12-3 or TRBV12-4 and TRBJ2-1; D gene uncertain. The CDR3 runs 12 residues. Between the trimmed V and J ends, which lost 6 bases and 4 bases, there was a span of 7 bases. The CDR3 coding sequence is TGTGCCAGCAGAAGAGATTACAATGAGCAGTTCTTC. Translated, it gives CASRRDYNEQFF.

The CDR3 sequence is CASKGDGGNSPLHF. CDR3 DNA sequence: TGTGCCAGCAAGGGAGACGGGGGGAATTCACCCCTCCACTTT. This chain connects TRBV7-6 to TRBJ1-6, with a possible D match to TRBD1 (5 bases). V was clipped by 7 bases and J by 7 bases, with 14 bases between them. The CDR3 runs to 14 residues. CDR1 is SGHVS, CDR2 FNYEAQ, per germline.

This clone occurred once. V usage is TRBV30 and J usage is TRBJ1-2, with TRBD1 identical over 9 bases. This CDR3 has 13 residues. The germline CDR1 and CDR2 sequences are GTSNPN and SVGIG (reference sequence). The J segment lost 5 bases and the V segment lost 7 bases, leaving 8 bases of the junction unmatched. As DNA, the CDR3 is TGTGCCTCCCGGTGGACAGGGGCATATGGCTACACCTTC. Encoded protein: CASRWTGAYGYTF. Combining the CDR3 with reference TRBV30 and TRBJ1-2 gives the whole variable domain SQTIHQWPATLVQPVGSPLSLECTVEGTSNPNLYWYRQAAGRGLQLLFYSVGIGQISSEVPQNLSASRPQDRQFILSSKKLLLSDSGFYLCASRWTGAYGYTFGSGTRLTVV.

The rearrangement uses TRBV20-1 and TRBJ1-1; no clear D gene. Germline assignment: CDR1 DFQATT and CDR2 SNEGSKA (reference sequence). Trimming shortened V by 3 bases and J by 3 bases, and 5 bases separated the two germline ends. The CDR3 runs 11 residues. CDR3 in amino acids: CSASSDTEAFF. The CDR3 DNA sequence: TGCAGTGCTAGTAGCGACACTGAAGCTTTCTTT.

The chain recombines TRBV7-2 with TRBJ2-7, with 7 bases aligning to TRBD2. This CDR3 region has 14 residues. Trimming removed 5 bases from V and 0 bases from J; junction bases left unmatched: 4. The germline CDR1 and CDR2 sequences are SGHTA and FQGNSA. The CDR3 nucleotides read TGTGCCAGCAGCAGAGCGGGGATCTCCTACGAGCAGTACTTC. Protein sequence: CASSRAGISYEQYF. Filled out from reference TRBV7-2 and TRBJ2-7, the complete variable domain reads GAGVSQSPSNKVTEKGKDVELRCDPISGHTALYWYRQSLGQGLEFLIYFQGNSAPDKSGLPSDRFSAERTGGSVSTLTIQRTQQEDSAVYLCASSRAGISYEQYFGPGTRLTVT.

The rearrangement links TRBV2 to TRBJ2-1, with 9 bases fitting TRBD2. The V segment lost 6 bases and the J segment 4 bases; nucleotides outside the gene matches: 7. The CDR3 runs to 15 residues. In germline, CDR1 is SNHLY, CDR2 FYNNEI. As DNA, the CDR3 is TGTGCCAGCAGCGGTAGCGGGGGCCTATACAATGAGCAGTTCTTC. This sequence encodes CASSGSGGLYNEQFF.

This sequence joins TRBV7-9 and TRBJ1-4, with 8 bases lining up with TRBD1. Germline V gene data show CDR1 as SEHNR and CDR2 as FQNEAQ (reference sequence). J lost 8 bases, V lost 4 bases, and 9 bases had no gene match. The CDR3 sequence is 15 residues long. The CDR3 here is CASSSRQGRKEKLFF. In nucleotides, the CDR3 is TGTGCCAGCAGCTCTAGACAGGGGCGAAAGGAAAAACTGTTTTTT.

This clone occurred once. The chain recombines TRBV7-8 with TRBJ2-5, with 10 bases fitting TRBD2. The trim removed 5 bases at V and 0 bases at J, leaving 6 bases unmatched. Germline CDR1 SGHVS, CDR2 FQNEAQ. CDR3 length equals 16 residues. The DNA for the CDR3 is TGTGCCAGCAGCCCCCGACTAGCGGGCAACCAAGAGACCCAGTACTTC. It is translated as CASSPRLAGNQETQYF. Full variable domain (missing parts from reference TRBV7-8 and TRBJ2-5): GAGVSQSPRYKVAKRGQDVALRCDPISGHVSLFWYQQALGQGPEFLTYFQNEAQLDKSGLPSDRFFAERPEGSVSTLKIQRTQQEDSAVYLCASSPRLAGNQETQYFGPGTRLLVL.

This clone came up once. The V call is TRBV5-4, the J call TRBJ2-7, with 9 bases lining up with TRBD1. Germline CDR1 reads SGHNT; CDR2 reads YYREEE (reference sequence). CDR3 length: 14 amino acids. After removal of 4 bases from V and 3 bases from J, the junction contained 5 bases not matched to a gene. The CDR3 region has the DNA TGTGCCAGCAGCCCGGGACAGGGTCGCTACGAGCAGTACTTC. This sequence encodes CASSPGQGRYEQYF. Using reference TRBV5-4 and TRBJ2-7 for the parts outside the CDR3, the full variable domain is ETGVTQSPTHLIKTRGQQVTLRCSSQSGHNTVSWYQQALGQGPQFIFQYYREEENGRGNFPPRFSGLQFPNYSSELNVNALELDDSALYLCASSPGQGRYEQYFGPGTRLTVT.

CDR3 in DNA: TGTGCCAGCAGTGCTATGAACACTGAAGCTTTCTTT. Translation: CASSAMNTEAFF. V and J are TRBV2 and TRBJ1-1, with D uncertain. The CDR3 spans 12 residues. Trimming removed 4 bases from V and 0 bases from J, with 3 bases in between. Germline-derived CDR1 and CDR2 are SNHLY and FYNNEI.

This chain joins TRBV12-3 or TRBV12-4 and TRBJ2-7, with TRBD1 matching 9 bases. This CDR3 comprises 13 residues. V gave up 5 bases and J gave up 5 bases; unmatched junction bases: 4. CDR3 sequence reads: CASSGDRAHEQYF. In DNA form, the CDR3 reads TGTGCCAGCAGTGGGGACAGGGCCCACGAGCAGTACTTC.

This chain joins TRBV28 and TRBJ2-7; D possibly corresponds to TRBD1 (6 bases). Germline V gives CDR1 MDHEN, CDR2 SYDVKM. V gave up 8 bases and J gave up 2 bases, with 19 bases separating them. The CDR3 is 15 amino acids. The CDR3 nucleotides are TGTGCCAGCTCCGCCGTAGGGACAACCCCCTACGAGCAGTACTTC. This codes for CASSAVGTTPYEQYF.

The chain has TRBV7-2 and TRBJ2-2; TRBD2 might be the D (5 bases). The V gene lost 5 bases and the J gene lost 6 bases, with 13 bases spanning the gap. The germline CDR1 and CDR2 sequences are SGHTA and FQGNSA. This CDR3 has 14 residues. CDR3 DNA sequence: TGTGCCAGCAGCCTTAGTAGAGGGTCCGGGGAGCTGTTTTTT. Protein: CASSLSRGSGELFF. Supplemented by reference TRBV7-2 and TRBJ2-2, the full variable domain reads GAGVSQSPSNKVTEKGKDVELRCDPISGHTALYWYRQSLGQGLEFLIYFQGNSAPDKSGLPSDRFSAERTGGSVSTLTIQRTQQEDSAVYLCASSLSRGSGELFFGEGSRLTVL.

In this sample, this clone turned up a few times. This chain connects TRBV5-1 to TRBJ1-1; no firm D call. The CDR3 extends over 16 amino acids. V gave up 3 bases and J gave up 2 bases, with 17 bases separating them. Germline V gene data show CDR1 as SGHRS and CDR2 as YFSETQ. The DNA of the CDR3 is TGCGCCAGCAGCTCCTCCCCGGCGGGCACAAACACTGAAGCTTTCTTT. Amino acids: CASSSSPAGTNTEAFF.

This chain connects TRBV29-1 to TRBJ2-3; 9 bases agree with TRBD1. After removal of 0 bases from V and 4 bases from J, the junction contained 8 bases not matched to a gene. Germline CDR1 reads SQVTM; CDR2 reads ANQGSEA. This CDR3 has 16 residues. This chain's CDR3 is CSVEDRLQGAADTQYF. In DNA, the CDR3 is TGCAGCGTTGAAGATCGCCTACAGGGGGCCGCAGATACGCAGTATTTT.

The rearrangement links TRBV29-1 to TRBJ2-3; 7 bases are a match to TRBD1. The junction had 10 bases not matched to a gene; V was cut back by 6 bases and J by 1 base. The CDR3 is 15 amino acids. Germline CDR1 reads SQVTM; CDR2 reads ANQGSEA. Written as DNA, the CDR3 is TGCAGCGTGACCAATAACAGGGGCGGCACAGATACGCAGTATTTT. As protein: CSVTNNRGGTDTQYF.